The sequence of this TCR beta chain was determined in a study of beta chain features in type 1 diabetes. The ends were cut back, 4 bases at V and 7 bases at J, with 13 bases in the middle. Per the germline V gene, CDR1 is SGHVS and CDR2 is FNYEAQ. The CDR3 extends over 13 amino acids. The investigators reverse transcribed all of the isolated RNA, so they sequenced expressed TCRB transcripts. Libraries were prepared by immunoSEQ multiplex PCR; TCRdb keeps only in-frame clonotypes and omits some of them. Of roughly 38,000 clones detected, approximately 70% appear once; the ten largest clones hold 1.5% to 2%. Concerning this clone itself: Its antigen is undetermined.

Findings of the study overall: Shortening of TCRB CDR3s, moderate but significant, appeared in all four CD4+ subsets of Type 1 diabetes patients.

This sequence joins TRBV7-6 and TRBJ1-1; no reliable D call. This receptor was taken from a man aged 25 to 45 with type 1 diabetes. Some clones in this sample may be carry-over from other donors' samples. The sequenced sample was Tregs from blood. CDR3 DNA sequence: TGTGCCAGCAGCTACGGGGAATTCGGTGAAGCTTTCTTT. It yields the protein CASSYGEFGEAFF.